Below are 14 T cell receptor beta chains sequenced from a single sample in a study of blood T cells in healthy people across ages. Primers used in a second PCR of about 6 to 11 cycles were a sample-barcoded 5' primer and a J-beta primer mix. TCRdb used MiXCR to reprocess the 5' RACE reads, holding one entry per CDR3 protein. This sample has roughly 1.6 million distinct CDR3 sequences, with approximately 32% found just once. Sequencing used blood. These receptor sequences come from a young woman in good health.

The chain links TRBV29-1 to TRBJ1-4, with 8 bases that match TRBD1. Trimming removed 0 bases from V and 3 bases from J; junction bases left unmatched: 6. The CDR3 consists of 16 residues. Germline lookup yields CDR1 SQVTM and CDR2 ANQGSEA. CDR3 loop: CSVEEPNRGSNEKLFF. The DNA of the CDR3 is TGCAGCGTTGAAGAGCCAAACAGGGGGTCTAATGAAAAACTGTTTTTT. The full variable domain, its missing parts supplied by reference TRBV29-1 and TRBJ1-4, is SAVISQKPSRDICQRGTSLTIQCQVDSQVTMMFWYRQQPGQSLTLIATANQGSEATYESGFVIDKFPISRPNLTFSTLTVSNMSPEDSSIYLCSVEEPNRGSNEKLFFGSGTQLSVL.

This clonotype showed up just a few times. V gene TRBV5-6 combines with J gene TRBJ2-1; D remains ambiguous. Germline assignment: CDR1 SGHDT and CDR2 YYEEEE. This CDR3 has 15 residues. Trimming took off 4 bases at V and 4 bases at J, with 15 bases between the two ends. The CDR3 loop reads CASSRYTTSYNEQFF. CDR3 sequence (DNA): TGTGCCAGCAGCCGATATACTACGTCTTACAATGAGCAGTTCTTC.

This CDR3 reads CSAGWTGKNIQYF. The CDR3, as DNA: TGCAGTGCTGGATGGACAGGGAAAAACATTCAGTACTTC. The rearrangement links TRBV20-1 to TRBJ2-4; TRBD1 agrees at 8 bases. Germline V gives CDR1 DFQATT, CDR2 SNEGSKA (reference sequence). Germline trimming cut 5 bases from V and 4 bases from J; bases unmatched to any gene: 4. The CDR3 loop spans 13 amino acids.

V is TRBV11-2 and J is TRBJ2-7, with 11 bases aligning to TRBD2. The trim removed 4 bases at V and 2 bases at J, leaving 7 bases unmatched. CDR3 length equals 16 residues. The germline V gene encodes CDR1 SGHAT and CDR2 FQNNGV. DNA of the CDR3: TGTGCCAGCAGCTCAGTCGCTAGCGGGGGGCCCTACGAGCAGTACTTC. It encodes CASSSVASGGPYEQYF.

In its sample, this clonotype was seen a few times. The chain recombines TRBV3-1 with TRBJ2-5; D is unresolved. The DNA end favors TRBJ2-7, so the J call may be wrong. This CDR3 region has 10 residues. Germline V gene sequence: CDR1 LGHDT, CDR2 YNNKEL (reference sequence). CDR3 sequence: CANRSYEQYF. DNA for the CDR3: TGTGCCAACCGGTCGTACGAGCAGTACTTC.

This clonotype was observed a few times. The chain employs TRBV29-1 and TRBJ2-7, with 9 bases fitting TRBD2. Germline CDR1 SQVTM, CDR2 ANQGSEA. The CDR3 consists of 16 residues. The ends lost 1 base at V and 3 bases at J; junction bases unmatched: 10. The DNA of the CDR3 is TGCAGCGTTGAAGGAGTAGCGGGAGAGGTGGGCTACGAGCAGTACTTC. Protein sequence: CSVEGVAGEVGYEQYF.

The sample holds a few counts of this clonotype. The chain uses TRBV7-9 and TRBJ2-5; tentative D call: TRBD1 (6 bases). This CDR3 region has 16 residues. CDR1 SEHNR and CDR2 FQNEAQ come from the germline V gene (reference sequence). V was trimmed by 3 bases and J by 7 bases, leaving 21 bases between them. The CDR3 coding sequence is TGTGCCAGCAGCTTGTATACCGGGACCGAGGGGGTGACCCAGTACTTC. It codes for CASSLYTGTEGVTQYF.

This rearrangement joins TRBV18 to TRBJ1-1; possibly TRBD1 for D (5 bases). In germline, CDR1 is KGHSH, CDR2 LQKENI. With 6 bases removed from V and 5 bases from J, the gap between germline ends came to 13 bases. The CDR3 sequence is 13 residues long. The CDR3 DNA is TGTGCCAGCTCGGCCGGGACTCAGACTGAAGCTTTCTTT. Its protein is CASSAGTQTEAFF.

There are a few counts of this clonotype. This CDR3 is CASSPEGAGNDNQPQHF. The DNA of the CDR3 is TGTGCCAGCAGTCCTGAGGGGGCGGGGAATGACAATCAGCCCCAGCATTTT. The chain couples TRBV7-9 to TRBJ1-5, with TRBD1 matching 7 bases. This CDR3 spans 17 amino acids. V dropped 6 bases and J dropped 3; count of bases not matched to a gene: 14. Per germline, CDR1 SEHNR and CDR2 FQNEAQ (reference sequence).

The sample holds one count of this clonotype. The chain links TRBV4-1 to TRBJ2-2; D gene uncertain. V gave up 0 bases and J gave up 2 bases, with 13 bases separating them. The CDR3 totals 17 residues. The germline gives CDR1 MGHRA, CDR2 YSYEKL. CDR3: CASSQEPLPGNTGELFF. DNA for the CDR3: TGCGCCAGCAGCCAAGAACCGTTGCCGGGCAACACCGGGGAGCTGTTTTTT.

In the case of this clonotype: A single base separates this from a much larger clone, so it may be a read error. The chain combines TRBV20-1 with TRBJ2-5; the D is unclear. Per germline, CDR1 DFQATT and CDR2 SNEGSKA (reference sequence). This CDR3 is 11 amino acids long. The CDR3 protein is CRASGEETQYF. DNA of the CDR3: TGCAGGGCTAGTGGGGAAGAGACCCAGTACTTC.

This chain joins TRBV7-9 and TRBJ2-7, with no clear D. V dropped 10 bases and J dropped 5 bases, with 12 bases sitting between them. This CDR3 is 11 amino acids long. CDR1 and CDR2 (germline): SEHNR, FQNEAQ (reference sequence). The CDR3 spells CATLVGHEQYF. In nucleotides, the CDR3 is TGTGCCACTTTAGTAGGGCACGAGCAGTACTTC.

The V and J genes are TRBV11-2 and TRBJ1-2; the D gene is possibly TRBD1 (6 bases). This CDR3 region has 14 residues. Per germline, CDR1 SGHAT and CDR2 FQNNGV. V gave up 5 bases and J gave up 6 bases, with 16 bases separating them. CDR3 coding DNA: TGTGCCAGCAGCCAGAGTCTAGCAGGGGATGGCTACACCTTC. This translates into CASSQSLAGDGYTF.

The chain is built from TRBV2 and TRBJ1-1; D unclear. Germline lookup yields CDR1 SNHLY and CDR2 FYNNEI. V lost 9 bases and J 6 bases, leaving 11 bases between the germline ends. The CDR3 consists of 11 residues. CDR3 loop: CASGIGAEAFF. The CDR3 DNA is TGTGCCAGTGGAATTGGGGCTGAAGCTTTCTTT.